The 28 T cell receptor beta chains listed next were all sequenced from one sample in a study of blood T cell repertoires in COVID-19. Here immunoSEQ multiplex PCR was the method, and the copy in TCRdb shows in-frame clones only, minus some. The repertoire holds under 75,000 clones, with roughly 87% as singletons. The sequenced sample was peripheral blood. The receptors were gathered from a young woman with acute or convalescent COVID-19.

The chain recombines TRBV7-9 with TRBJ1-1; TRBD1 agrees at 7 bases. The CDR3 has 12 residues. The V and J ends lost 4 bases and 10 bases, in that order; junction bases with no gene match: 6. Per the germline V gene, CDR1 is SEHNR and CDR2 is FQNEAQ (reference sequence). As DNA, the CDR3 is TGTGCCAGCAGCTCGACAGGGTACGGAGCTTTCTTT. Translated: CASSSTGYGAFF.

V and J are TRBV7-9 and TRBJ1-4, with TRBD1 matching over 7 bases. The V segment lost 0 bases and the J segment 2 bases; nucleotides outside the gene matches: 0. Per germline, CDR1 SEHNR and CDR2 FQNEAQ (reference sequence). The CDR3 spans 15 residues. CDR3 in amino acids: CASSLAGGTNEKLFF. In nucleotides, the CDR3 is TGTGCCAGCAGCTTAGCAGGGGGCACTAATGAAAAACTGTTTTTT.

This clone was detected only a few times. The rearrangement uses TRBV4-1 and TRBJ1-1; no definite D call. V was clipped by 0 bases and J by 1 base, with 12 bases between them. The CDR3 runs 16 residues. Germline V lookup: CDR1 MGHRA, CDR2 YSYEKL. The CDR3 spells CASSQDRRAGNTEAFF. CDR3 DNA sequence: TGCGCCAGCAGCCAAGATAGGAGGGCCGGGAACACTGAAGCTTTCTTT.

The chain uses TRBV6-2 or TRBV6-3 and TRBJ2-3; 13 positions match TRBD2. CDR1 and CDR2 (germline): MNHEY, SVGEGT. Trimming took 4 bases from V and 2 from J; bases not matched to a gene: 3. The CDR3 totals 16 residues. CDR3 in amino acids: CASSSGLAGLTDTQYF. Here the CDR3 DNA reads TGTGCCAGCAGTTCGGGACTAGCGGGACTCACAGATACGCAGTATTTT.

Of note for this clone: One end of the junction is discordant with germline, which a read error may explain. J is TRBJ1-1 and V is TRBV4-2; tentatively, D is TRBD1 (6 bases). CDR1 is LGHNA, CDR2 YNFKEQ, per germline. The CDR3 contains 16 residues. The CDR3, as DNA: TGTGCCAGCAGGCAAGGGGGTGTGGGGCCGAGGACTGAAGCTTTCTTT. Protein product: CASRQGGVGPRTEAFF.

The chain employs TRBV3-1 (or the pseudogene TRBV3-2) and TRBJ2-3; D call uncertain. This CDR3 comprises 19 residues. The germline gives CDR1 LGHDT, CDR2 YNNKEL (reference sequence). The V end was cut by 4 bases, the J end by 2 bases, with 25 bases between. The DNA for the CDR3 is TGTGCCAGCAGCCCATCCCCGGAGAAAGCTATCGAACACACAGATACGCAGTATTTT. Protein sequence: CASSPSPEKAIEHTDTQYF.

The V and J genes are TRBV7-9 and TRBJ2-1; 10 nucleotides match TRBD2. The J segment lost 7 bases and the V segment lost 6 bases, leaving 6 bases of the junction unmatched. Germline lookup yields CDR1 SEHNR and CDR2 FQNEAQ (reference sequence). The length of the CDR3 is 14 residues. CDR3 protein: CASRIAGGMNEQFF. The CDR3 DNA reads as TGTGCCAGCAGAATAGCGGGGGGTATGAATGAGCAGTTCTTC.

The chain recombines TRBV9 with TRBJ2-1, with 7 bases matching TRBD2. Looked up from germline, CDR1 is SGDLS and CDR2 is YYNGEE. Trimming cost V 0 bases and J 9 bases; bases outside gene matches: 3. CDR3 size: 13 residues. The CDR3 DNA is TGTGCCAGCAGCGTAGGACTAGCACTTGAGCAGTTCTTC. This encodes CASSVGLALEQFF.

The chain employs TRBV29-1 and TRBJ2-1, with D possibly being TRBD2 (5 bases). Germline V gene sequence: CDR1 SQVTM, CDR2 ANQGSEA. V lost 7 bases, J lost 9 bases, and 13 bases lay in between. The CDR3 extends over 11 amino acids. The CDR3 DNA sequence: TGCAGCGCTGGGAAGGCGGGTGAGCAGTTCTTC. Its protein product is CSAGKAGEQFF.

This chain uses TRBV20-1 with TRBJ1-1; no definite D call. This CDR3 has 11 amino acids. Deletions cut 0 bases from V and 5 bases from J, with 4 bases between. Germline loops: CDR1 DFQATT, CDR2 SNEGSKA (reference sequence). CDR3 protein: CSARDVTEAFF. DNA of the CDR3: TGCAGTGCTAGAGACGTAACTGAAGCTTTCTTT.

This clone was picked up one time. The junction shows a germline mismatch at one end, possibly a read error. The V call is TRBV28, the J call TRBJ1-6; 9 bases are shared with TRBD1. The CDR3 runs to 12 residues. Looked up from germline, CDR1 is MDHEN and CDR2 is SYDVKM. This chain's CDR3 is CASSQQGQGEDF. In nucleotides, the CDR3 is TGTGCCAGCAGTCAACAGGGACAGGGTGAGGACTTT.

The rearrangement links TRBV18 to TRBJ1-1; D unresolved. This CDR3 has 15 amino acids. Trimming left V 4 bases short and J 1 base short, with 13 bases between. Per germline, CDR1 KGHSH and CDR2 LQKENI. As DNA, the CDR3 is TGTGCCAGCTCACAGCAGGTATCGGAGAACACTGAAGCTTTCTTT. This encodes CASSQQVSENTEAFF. Filled out from reference TRBV18 and TRBJ1-1, the complete variable domain reads NAGVMQNPRHLVRRRGQEARLRCSPMKGHSHVYWYRQLPEEGLKFMVYLQKENIIDESGMPKERFSAEFPKEGPSILRIQQVVRGDSAAYFCASSQQVSENTEAFFGQGTRLTVV.

This chain's CDR3 is CASNSGTRRGASYEQYF. CDR3 DNA sequence: TGTGCCAGCAATAGCGGGACAAGACGCGGGGCCAGCTACGAGCAGTACTTC. The rearrangement joins TRBV11-2 to TRBJ2-7; 8 bases map to TRBD2. V gave up 7 bases and J gave up 3 bases; unmatched junction bases: 17. The CDR3 runs 17 residues. Germline V gene sequence: CDR1 SGHAT, CDR2 FQNNGV.

The rearrangement links TRBV6-1 to TRBJ2-7, with 7 bases that match TRBD1. This CDR3 region has 15 residues. Germline loops: CDR1 MNHNS, CDR2 SASEGT. V lost 0 bases and J lost 4; bases outside the gene matches: 6. DNA of the CDR3: TGTGCCAGCAGTGAAGCGCTTCGACAGGGTTACGAGCAGTACTTC. This encodes CASSEALRQGYEQYF.

The chain carries TRBV5-1 and TRBJ1-2; TRBD1 might be the D (5 bases). Germline CDR1 and CDR2: SGHRS and YFSETQ. This CDR3 spans 16 amino acids. Trimming stripped 3 bases from V and 4 bases from J, with 19 bases between. The CDR3 DNA follows: TGCGCCAGCAGCTGGGGCCCGAGCACTACTATCTATGGCTACACCTTC. This gives the protein CASSWGPSTTIYGYTF.

The chain employs TRBV5-8 and TRBJ2-7; weak D call: TRBD2 (5 bases). Between the trimmed V and J ends, which lost 4 bases and 2 bases, there was a span of 16 bases. Germline loops: CDR1 SGHTS, CDR2 YDEGEE. The CDR3 covers 15 residues. The CDR3 bases are TGTGCCAGCAGCCTCGCGGCGGGCCGAACCTACGAGCAGTACTTC. Protein sequence: CASSLAAGRTYEQYF.

V is TRBV19 and J is TRBJ1-6; 11 nucleotides align to TRBD1. Unmatched junction bases numbered 4, after V lost 5 bases and J lost 7 bases. CDR1 and CDR2 (germline): LNHDA, SQIVND (reference sequence). This CDR3 comprises 15 residues. The CDR3 region has the DNA TGTGCCAGTAGTGCGGACAGGGGGCTAAATTCACCCCTCCACTTT. Its translation: CASSADRGLNSPLHF. Together with reference TRBV19 and TRBJ1-6, the CDR3 gives the full variable domain: DGGITQSPKYLFRKEGQNVTLSCEQNLNHDAMYWYRQDPGQGLRLIYYSQIVNDFQKGDIAEGYSVSREKKESFPLTVTSAQKNPTAFYLCASSADRGLNSPLHFGNGTRLTVT.

As DNA, the CDR3 is TGTGCCAGTAGTTCAACGGCGGGAGGGGACGAGCAGTACTTC. It yields the protein CASSSTAGGDEQYF. The V and J genes are TRBV19 and TRBJ2-7, with TRBD2 matching 9 bases. This CDR3 spans 14 amino acids. From germline, CDR1 is LNHDA and CDR2 SQIVND (reference sequence). The ends lost 5 bases at V and 5 bases at J; junction bases unmatched: 7.

DNA of the CDR3: TGTGCCAGCTCACCCGAAACAGGGCACCGGGAGACCCAGTACTTC. Translation gives CASSPETGHRETQYF. The chain employs TRBV18 and TRBJ2-5, with a possible D match to TRBD1 (6 bases). Trimming cost V 3 bases and J 5 bases, with 16 bases left between them. Germline CDR1 and CDR2: KGHSH and LQKENI. The CDR3 contains 15 residues.

As DNA, the CDR3 is TGTGCCAGCAGTGAAGCGCGCAGGACTAGCACCTCCTACGAGCAGTACTTC. Translating gives CASSEARRTSTSYEQYF. The chain has TRBV2 and TRBJ2-7; TRBD2 agrees at 8 bases. This CDR3 is 17 amino acids long. J gave up 0 bases and V 0 bases, and 7 bases lay outside the gene matches. Germline lookup yields CDR1 SNHLY and CDR2 FYNNEI. The full variable domain, completed using reference TRBV2 and TRBJ2-7, is EPEVTQTPSHQVTQMGQEVILRCVPISNHLYFYWYRQILGQKVEFLVSFYNNEISEKSEIFDDQFSVERPDGSNFTLKIRSTKLEDSAMYFCASSEARRTSTSYEQYFGPGTRLTVT.

The chain joins TRBV4-3 to TRBJ2-7, with 9 positions matching TRBD2. Looked up from germline, CDR1 is LGHNA and CDR2 is YSLEER. V dropped 0 bases and J dropped 3; count of bases not matched to a gene: 3. The CDR3 loop spans 15 amino acids. The CDR3 here is CASSQERGRVYEQYF. In nucleotides, the CDR3 is TGCGCCAGCAGCCAAGAACGCGGGAGGGTCTACGAGCAGTACTTC.

The chain carries TRBV6-1 and TRBJ2-1; TRBD2 aligns across 11 bases. Germline CDR1 reads MNHNS; CDR2 reads SASEGT. CDR3 length: 15 residues. V lost 3 bases to trimming and J lost 7 bases; unmatched junction nucleotides: 5. For the CDR3, the DNA is TGTGCCAGCAGTGACCAGGGACTAGCGGTGAATGAGCAGTTCTTC. Translated, it gives CASSDQGLAVNEQFF.

V usage is TRBV6-6 and J usage is TRBJ2-1; 8 bases fit TRBD2. CDR3 length: 16 residues. Unmatched junction bases numbered 15, after V lost 4 bases and J lost 10 bases. Germline lookup yields CDR1 MNHNY and CDR2 SVGAGI (reference sequence). The CDR3 sequence is CASSSQLSGTAKEQFF. The CDR3 DNA sequence: TGTGCCAGCAGTTCCCAACTTAGCGGGACGGCGAAGGAGCAGTTCTTC.

This chain joins TRBV6-5 and TRBJ2-3; the D gene is possibly TRBD2 (6 bases). Trimming shortened V by 6 bases and J by 0 bases, and 10 bases separated the two germline ends. The CDR3 consists of 14 residues. CDR1 is MNHEY and CDR2 is SVGAGI in the germline V gene. CDR3 bases: TGTGCCAGCAGGGGGCTAGCGAGCACAGATACGCAGTATTTT. Protein: CASRGLASTDTQYF.

The V call is TRBV7-2, the J call TRBJ2-1; TRBD2 matches 9 bases. Germline CDR1 is SGHTA and CDR2 is FQGNSA. V lost 1 base to trimming and J lost 4 bases; unmatched junction nucleotides: 5. The CDR3 consists of 16 residues. CDR3: CASSLVPSGMYNEQFF. The CDR3 DNA sequence: TGTGCCAGCAGCTTAGTACCTAGCGGGATGTACAATGAGCAGTTCTTC.

This chain connects TRBV28 to TRBJ1-2; maybe TRBD1 (6 bases). Trimming took 3 bases from V and 7 from J, leaving 12 bases between them. The V gene's germline CDR1 is MDHEN and CDR2 SYDVKM. This CDR3 comprises 13 residues. CDR3 bases: TGTGCCAGCAGTTTTGGCAGGGGTGGTGGCTACACCTTC. Amino acids: CASSFGRGGGYTF.

This clone has only one observation. The chain links TRBV7-2 to TRBJ1-6; 10 nucleotides align to TRBD1. The CDR3 covers 19 residues. CDR1 and CDR2 from the germline V gene are SGHTA and FQGNSA. V was clipped by 3 bases and J by 7 bases; unmatched bases: 15. The CDR3: CASSFRTSRDRGFNSPLHF. The DNA for the CDR3 is TGTGCCAGCAGCTTCCGGACCTCACGGGACAGGGGTTTCAATTCACCCCTCCACTTT. The complete variable domain, with remaining parts taken from reference TRBV7-2 and TRBJ1-6, reads GAGVSQSPSNKVTEKGKDVELRCDPISGHTALYWYRQSLGQGLEFLIYFQGNSAPDKSGLPSDRFSAERTGGSVSTLTIQRTQQEDSAVYLCASSFRTSRDRGFNSPLHFGNGTRLTVT.

J is TRBJ2-1 and V is TRBV29-1; 12 nucleotides match TRBD2. Germline CDR1 is SQVTM and CDR2 is ANQGSEA. The J segment lost 3 bases and the V segment lost 4 bases, leaving 4 bases of the junction unmatched. The CDR3 length is 15 residues. The CDR3 spells CSVGTSGAVYNEQFF. The CDR3 coding sequence is TGCAGCGTTGGGACTAGCGGGGCCGTCTACAATGAGCAGTTCTTC.